This T cell receptor beta chain is drawn from a study of identifying expanded T cells in peripheral blood. General study results and limits: Differentially abundant clones: about 1.1 between replicates, 16.4 at around 2 weeks, over 18 at four.

Collection occurred without any documented infections or immune events in donors. This clone came up a few times. The antigen is unknown. Using immunoSEQ multiplex PCR, the repertoire was profiled, and TCRdb retains in-frame clones only, with some absent. The sample carries some 78,000 clones, 80% to 85% recorded once. This CDR3 has 15 amino acids. The J segment lost 3 bases and the V segment lost 5 bases, leaving 3 bases of the junction unmatched. Germline CDR1 is MNHEY and CDR2 is SVGAGI. The source material was blood. The clonotype originates from a person aged 18-69 years in good health. The chain couples TRBV6-5 to TRBJ2-3; 12 bases line up with TRBD2. CDR3 amino acids: CASSQTSGGTDTQYF. As DNA, the CDR3 is TGTGCCAGCAGTCAAACTAGCGGGGGGACAGATACGCAGTATTTT.